This T cell receptor (beta chain) was recorded in a study of T cells in Graves' hyperthyroidism and ophthalmopathy. Amplification of TCR beta CDR3 regions used RNA as the template. Primed by the HTBI set, a first-round RT-PCR was run on the TCR CDR3. TCRdb processed the multiplex PCR reads anew with MiXCR; each CDR3 protein has one entry. The table includes hundreds of thousands of distinct CDR3 sequences, about 14% detected once. This CDR3 is built from 17 residues. Between the trimmed V and J ends, which lost 2 bases and 2 bases, there was a span of 18 bases. As to this clonotype: A read error may explain this, as a much larger clone is one base away.

This chain joins TRBV12-3 or TRBV12-4 and TRBJ1-2; no reliable D call. This sequence originates from a young woman with Graves' hyperthyroidism. What was sequenced was blood. CDR3 loop: CASSLRSSRSSNYGYTF. The CDR3 nucleotides read TGTGCCAGCAGTTTAAGGAGTTCCCGTTCCTCCAACTATGGCTACACCTTC.